This T cell receptor (beta chain) was identified during a study of post-analysis software for immune sequencing data. Study summary: Progressive-relapsing, secondary progressive and relapsing-remitting multiple sclerosis were among the disease courses included. Study-wide findings and caveats: Controls' normalized Chao1 diversity significantly exceeded that of multiple sclerosis patients. Analysis by F measure revealed that same-batch samples clustered strongly together.

About this clonotype: As yet, its antigen is unknown.

The authors incorporated unique molecular identifiers into the TCR beta cDNA libraries. Around 450,000 cDNA molecules were recovered from an input of about 0.9 to 10 million T cells. TCRdb reprocessed the PCR reads via MiXCR and lists one record per CDR3 protein. The sample contains roughly 620,000 distinct CDR3 sequences, about 40% of which appear only once. The sequenced sample was blood. The sequence derives from a girl aged 10-17 years with multiple sclerosis.

The chain's CDR3 is CASSLLRARGSEQFF. The CDR3 DNA reads TGTGCCAGCAGTTTATTGCGGGCTCGGGGGAGTGAGCAGTTCTTC. The genes are TRBV12-3 or TRBV12-4 and TRBJ2-1; maybe TRBD2 (6 bases). Trimming took 2 bases from V and 9 from J, leaving 17 bases between them. The CDR3 covers 15 residues.